The clone carrying this TCR beta chain was observed a single time. The antigen is unknown. The source of the sample is a study of cytomegalovirus exposure and HLA in healthy donors. Clones were read by immunoSEQ multiplex PCR, and TCRdb kept only the in-frame ones, dropping some. Among 35,000 to 50,000 clones listed, approximately 93% were seen once. Germline CDR1 reads SNHLY; CDR2 reads FYNNEI. V lost 8 bases to trimming and J lost 5 bases, with 12 bases between them. This CDR3 has 13 amino acids. Study-wide findings and caveats: Reports indicated that the classifier achieved high specificity and sensitivity in diagnosing cytomegalovirus status. 150 to 200 TCR beta chains were listed as cytomegalovirus-associated.

Donors came from a validation cohort of fewer than 150 subjects, distinct from the first 666-subject cohort. The sequenced material came from PBMCs. This receptor was obtained from a woman aged 18 to 35 in good health and CMV-seronegative. This sequence joins TRBV2 and TRBJ2-2, with D perhaps TRBD1 (7 bases). In DNA form, the CDR3 reads TGTGCCAGCCGCCCAGGGGGGACCGGGGAGCTGTTTTTT. Encoded protein: CASRPGGTGELFF.